A selection of T cell receptor beta chains follows, all from one sample in a study of blood T cell repertoires in COVID-19. Using immunoSEQ multiplex PCR, the repertoire was profiled, and TCRdb retains in-frame clones only, with some absent. The sample consists of fewer than 200,000 clones, just under 85% of them appearing once. The sample comprised peripheral blood. These receptors all stem from a man aged 40-49 years who had recovered from COVID-19. The CDR3 runs from the conserved cysteine through the conserved F or W. D genes are given only for firm matches. Clone size, where shown, is once, few, many, or a class for clones that have expanded.

size	D	V	J	DNA	CDR3
-	-	TRBV12-3/TRBV12-4	TRBJ1-2	TGTGCCAGCAGTTTTGGTACAGGGGGCTACACCTTC	CASSFGTGGYTF
-	-	TRBV5-4	TRBJ1-1	TGTGCCAGCAGCCCGGGGGTACGGCCAGAGACTGAAGCTTTCTTT	CASSPGVRPETEAFF
-	TRBD1	TRBV4-1	TRBJ1-2	TGCGCCAGCAGCCCTCGACAGGGGGGGGGCTACACCTTC	CASSPRQGGGYTF
-	TRBD1	TRBV24-1	TRBJ1-2	TGTGCCACCAGTGATTTGCAGGGACAGGGGACAATATACTATGGCTACACCTTC	CATSDLQGQGTIYYGYTF
-	TRBD1	TRBV2	TRBJ1-2	TGTGCCAGCAGCGGGACAGGGTATGGCTACACCTTC	CASSGTGYGYTF
-	-	TRBV11-3	TRBJ2-1	TGTGCCAGCAGCGATCAGACCAGGGGACCTGACAATGAGCAGTTCTTC	CASSDQTRGPDNEQFF
once	-	TRBV30	TRBJ2-7	TGTGCCTGGAGTCCCGCAAACGGGGGAAACGAGCAGTACTTC	CAWSPANGGNEQYF
-	TRBD1	TRBV6-5	TRBJ1-1	TGTGCCACGGACAGGGACTGGGGCACTGAAGCTTTCTTT	CATDRDWGTEAFF
-	-	TRBV25-1	TRBJ1-5	TGTGCCAGCAGTGAATATAGCGGCCGTTTAAATCAGCCCCAGCATTTT	CASSEYSGRLNQPQHF
-	TRBD2	TRBV20-1	TRBJ2-7	TGCAGTGCTAGTAGCGGGAGGGCCGGCCCTACGGGTGAGCAGTACTTC	CSASSGRAGPTGEQYF
-	-	TRBV27	TRBJ1-1	TGTGCCAGCAGAAACCCGGGTGTCACTGAAGCTTTCTTT	CASRNPGVTEAFF
-	-	TRBV6-1	TRBJ1-2	TGTGCCAGCAGTGAATCAGGGGCCGGCTACACCTTC	CASSESGAGYTF
-	-	TRBV3-1/TRBV3-2	TRBJ2-7	TGTGCCAGCAGCTTCCGCAGGGGCTACCTTTACGAGCAGTACTTC	CASSFRRGYLYEQYF
-	-	TRBV9	TRBJ1-3	TGTGCCAGCAGCGTCTCGACGGGGTCTGGAAACACCATATATTTT	CASSVSTGSGNTIYF
-	-	TRBV9	TRBJ1-1	TGTGCCAGCAGCGTAGACCCAGACACTGAAGCTTTCTTT	CASSVDPDTEAFF
-	TRBD1	TRBV24-1	TRBJ1-3	TGTGCCACCAGAAGACGGGACAGGACACGCGATCGGAACACCATATATTTT	CATRRRDRTRDRNTIYF
many	-	TRBV2	TRBJ1-6	TGTGCCAGCAGTGACCGGACTAACAGCGGGGTTAATTCACCCCTCCACTTT	CASSDRTNSGVNSPLHF
-	-	TRBV28	TRBJ1-2	TGTGCCAGCAGCCCCGGGAGTCGCAGTGGCTACACCTTC	CASSPGSRSGYTF
-	-	TRBV11-3	TRBJ2-5	TGTGCCAGCAGCTTAGGGACAGATCCACAAGAGACCCAGTACTTC	CASSLGTDPQETQYF
-	TRBD2	TRBV7-9	TRBJ2-7	TGTGCCAGCAGCGATCCGGGACTAGCGGGATTCGAGCAGTACTTC	CASSDPGLAGFEQYF
-	-	TRBV30	TRBJ2-7	TGTGCCTGGACCACGGCAGCAGGGGGGTACGAGCAGTACTTC	CAWTTAAGGYEQYF
many	TRBD2	TRBV7-8	TRBJ2-7	TGTGCCAGCAGCTGGGTTGCCGGCGGGAGAGTGTACGAGCAGTACTTC	CASSWVAGGRVYEQYF
-	-	TRBV13	TRBJ1-5	TGTGCCAGCAGATCCGGGGGTCCAGGGCGGCCCCAGCATTTT	CASRSGGPGRPQHF
-	TRBD1	TRBV5-5	TRBJ1-1	TGTGCCAGCAGCTTCCCGACAGGGACCACTGAAGCTTTCTTT	CASSFPTGTTEAFF
-	-	TRBV24-1	TRBJ2-7	TGTGCCACCAGTGATGACACCTACGAGCAGTACTTC	CATSDDTYEQYF
-	-	TRBV11-2	TRBJ2-3	TGTGCCAGCAGCTTATCTTCTAGTCCGCAGTATTTT	CASSLSSSPQYF
-	-	TRBV4-1	TRBJ1-6	TGCGCCAGCAGGCTAACAGGGCTTTCACCCCTCCACTTT	CASRLTGLSPLHF
-	TRBD1	TRBV7-2	TRBJ2-3	TGTGCCAGCAGCTCTCAACAGGGGAGCACAGATACGCAGTATTTT	CASSSQQGSTDTQYF
few	TRBD2	TRBV6-5	TRBJ2-3	TGTGCCAGCAGTTACGGGGGGGGGACGAACACAGATACGCAGTATTTT	CASSYGGGTNTDTQYF
-	-	TRBV7-2	TRBJ2-1	TGTGCCAGCAGTCGTGCAGAGCGGAACAATGAGCAGTTCTTC	CASSRAERNNEQFF
-	TRBD2	TRBV27	TRBJ2-1	TGTGCCAGCAGTGGAAGACTAGCGGGAAGCAATGAGCAGTTCTTC	CASSGRLAGSNEQFF
-	TRBD2	TRBV5-4	TRBJ2-1	TGTGCCAGCAGCTTGTGGGTCCTAGCGGGGGGGCAGGGTCATGAGCAGTTCTTC	CASSLWVLAGGQGHEQFF
-	-	TRBV6-5	TRBJ1-1	TGTGCCAGCAGAGGGGCCCTGAACACTGAAGCTTTCTTT	CASRGALNTEAFF
-	-	TRBV7-8	TRBJ2-1	TGTGCCAGCAGCTTAGGAGGCTGGGGGGACAATGAGCAGTTCTTC	CASSLGGWGDNEQFF
-	TRBD2	TRBV5-1	TRBJ2-1	TGCGCCAGCAGCTTGGGCGGGACTAGCGGCAATGAGCAGTTCTTC	CASSLGGTSGNEQFF
-	TRBD2	TRBV6-5	TRBJ2-5	TGTGCCATGACTAGCGGGAGTTCGGAGACCCAGTACTTC	CAMTSGSSETQYF
-	TRBD2	TRBV4-2	TRBJ2-3	TGTGCCAGCAGCCAGACGCGAGCGGGAGGGCCTGGGGATACGCAGTATTTT	CASSQTRAGGPGDTQYF
-	-	TRBV6-5	TRBJ1-1	TGTGCCAGCAGACTAAGAAGGGGTGAAGCTTTCTTT	CASRLRRGEAFF
-	-	TRBV20-1	TRBJ1-2	TGCAGTGTTTGGGCGACCTATGGCTACACCTTC	CSVWATYGYTF
-	TRBD1	TRBV4-3	TRBJ1-4	TGCGCCAGCAGCCCACGGGGTGACAGGGATAATGAAAAACTGTTTTTT	CASSPRGDRDNEKLFF
-	-	TRBV6-5	TRBJ2-7	TGTGCCACGAAAAGATGGGGGCCCGCCAACTACGAGCAGTACTTC	CATKRWGPANYEQYF
-	-	TRBV7-2	TRBJ2-2	TGTGCCAGCAGCTTGGAGGGGAACGGGGAGCTGTTTTTT	CASSLEGNGELFF